The 22 T cell receptor beta chains listed next were all sequenced from one sample in a study of blood T cells in healthy people across ages. Combining a sample-barcoded 5' primer with a J-beta primer mix, a second PCR ran for about 7 to 11 cycles. MiXCR, applied by TCRdb to the 5' RACE reads, yields one record per CDR3 protein. Here the sample spans over 600,000 distinct CDR3 sequences, just over 55% being singletons. The sample taken for sequencing was blood. Receptor source: a man aged 35-49 years in good health.

This chain links TRBV12-3 or TRBV12-4 with TRBJ2-5; D is possibly TRBD1 or TRBD2 (5 bases each). The CDR3 length is 14 residues. Trimming cost V 5 bases and J 10 bases, with 20 bases left between them. This CDR3 is CASSQDRDLYDQYF. The CDR3 bases are TGTGCCAGCAGTCAAGACCGGGACCTCTACGACCAGTACTTC.

This clonotype was found a few times. The chain couples TRBV6-2 or TRBV6-3 to TRBJ2-6, with 8 bases that match TRBD1. The CDR3 has 16 residues. Germline V gene sequence: CDR1 MNHEY, CDR2 SVGEGT. With 4 bases clipped from V and 0 bases from J, the junction kept 2 bases outside the gene matches. The CDR3 sequence is CASSWTGSSGANVLTF. CDR3 DNA: TGTGCCAGCAGTTGGACAGGGAGCTCTGGGGCCAACGTCCTGACTTTC.

This clonotype turned up a few times. The genes are TRBV7-2 and TRBJ1-2; TRBD1 matches 9 bases. This CDR3 region has 13 residues. Trimming cost V 5 bases and J 7 bases; bases outside gene matches: 5. Germline CDR1 SGHTA, CDR2 FQGNSA. In nucleotides, the CDR3 is TGTGCCAGCAGCCTCGACAGGGGGTCTGGCTACACCTTC. It yields the protein CASSLDRGSGYTF.

V gene TRBV15 combines with J gene TRBJ2-5; perhaps TRBD1 as D (6 bases). In germline, CDR1 is LNHNV, CDR2 YYDKDF (reference sequence). Trimming removed 3 bases from V and 5 bases from J, with 16 bases in between. The CDR3 spans 15 residues. As DNA, the CDR3 is TGTGCCACCAGCAGTGCTGGGGGCGCGGGTGAGACCCAGTACTTC. It yields the protein CATSSAGGAGETQYF. The full variable domain, in which reference TRBV15 and TRBJ2-5 provide the parts outside the CDR3, is DAMVIQNPRYQVTQFGKPVTLSCSQTLNHNVMYWYQQKSSQAPKLLFHYYDKDFNNEADTPDNFQSRRPNTSFCFLDIRSPGLGDTAMYLCATSSAGGAGETQYFGPGTRLLVL.

The chain uses TRBV6-2 or TRBV6-3 and TRBJ2-5; D not resolved. This CDR3 has 14 residues. V dropped 4 bases and J dropped 1 base, with 10 bases sitting between them. Germline V gives CDR1 MNHEY, CDR2 SVGEGT. In nucleotides, the CDR3 is TGTGCCAGCAGTTCCCATGGGCTCCAAGAGACCCAGTACTTC. Amino acids: CASSSHGLQETQYF.

In its sample, this clonotype was seen many times. The V call is TRBV6-4, the J call TRBJ2-1; the D is unclear. Germline lookup yields CDR1 MRHNA and CDR2 SNTAGT. With 6 bases removed from V and 9 bases from J, the gap between germline ends came to 15 bases. The CDR3 is 13 amino acids. This CDR3 reads CASSPRSVGEQFF. The CDR3 DNA follows: TGTGCCAGCAGCCCGCGGTCCGTGGGTGAGCAGTTCTTC.

In this sample, this clonotype turned up a few times. The chain is built from TRBV27 and TRBJ1-1; TRBD1 aligns across 7 bases. CDR1 and CDR2 (germline): MNHEY, SMNVEV (reference sequence). CDR3 size: 13 residues. V was pared by 4 bases and J by 5 bases, with 4 bases of the junction left unmatched. In nucleotides, the CDR3 is TGTGCCAGCAGTTCACAGGGGCGGACTGAAGCTTTCTTT. Its protein is CASSSQGRTEAFF.

V usage is TRBV5-1 and J usage is TRBJ2-3; 8 bases line up with TRBD1. This CDR3 has 15 amino acids. Germline V lookup: CDR1 SGHRS, CDR2 YFSETQ. Trimming cost V 6 bases and J 3 bases; bases outside gene matches: 9. The CDR3 is CASTLGQVVTDTQYF. The CDR3 DNA reads TGCGCCAGCACTTTGGGACAGGTGGTAACAGATACGCAGTATTTT.

V usage is TRBV7-8 and J usage is TRBJ1-2; 10 nucleotides match TRBD1. CDR3 length: 14 residues. V shed 3 bases, J shed 6 bases, and the junction held 4 bases outside the gene matches. Germline V gene data show CDR1 as SGHVS and CDR2 as FQNEAQ. The CDR3 is CASSLGGQGHGYTF. CDR3 coding DNA: TGTGCCAGCAGCTTGGGGGGACAGGGGCATGGCTACACCTTC.

This chain joins TRBV6-2 or TRBV6-3 and TRBJ1-2, with D uncertain. Trimming took 8 bases from V and 4 from J, leaving 14 bases between them. The CDR3 is 13 residues long. Germline V gives CDR1 MNHEY, CDR2 SVGEGT. This chain's CDR3 is CASRVSASYGYTF. CDR3 bases: TGTGCCAGCCGAGTCTCTGCGTCCTATGGCTACACCTTC.

This clonotype has just one count. The rearrangement uses TRBV20-1 and TRBJ2-1; D might be TRBD1 or TRBD2, each matching 5 bases. The CDR3 spans 14 residues. The V gene's germline CDR1 is DFQATT and CDR2 SNEGSKA (reference sequence). Trimming removed 0 bases from V and 10 bases from J, with 16 bases in between. The CDR3 DNA reads TGCAGTGCTAGAGAGGGGGTAACTCCTTGGGAGCAGTTCTTC. It yields the protein CSAREGVTPWEQFF.

The rearrangement uses TRBV6-1 and TRBJ1-3, with no clear D. V was pared by 7 bases and J by 0 bases, with 13 bases between. The CDR3 spans 15 residues. Looked up from germline, CDR1 is MNHNS and CDR2 is SASEGT. Here the CDR3 DNA reads TGTGCCAGCAATTCAGCTGGGATCTCTGGAAACACCATATATTTT. Translated, it gives CASNSAGISGNTIYF.

V gene TRBV20-1 combines with J gene TRBJ2-1, with 7 bases matching TRBD2. The CDR3 runs to 14 residues. J was trimmed by 6 bases and V by 3 bases; bases with no gene match: 8. From germline, CDR1 is DFQATT and CDR2 SNEGSKA (reference sequence). The CDR3 sequence is CSARRASGINEQFF. In nucleotides, the CDR3 is TGCAGTGCTAGGAGGGCTAGCGGTATCAATGAGCAGTTCTTC.

The chain uses TRBV20-1 and TRBJ2-1; D not resolved. In germline, CDR1 is DFQATT, CDR2 SNEGSKA (reference sequence). The CDR3 is 11 amino acids. Trimming took off 6 bases at V and 4 bases at J, with 7 bases between the two ends. The CDR3 protein is CSARLYNEQFF. The CDR3 bases are TGCAGTGCGAGGCTGTACAATGAGCAGTTCTTC.

The V gene is TRBV7-6, the J gene TRBJ2-6; weak D call: TRBD1 (6 bases). V shed 4 bases and J shed 0 bases, with 16 bases lying between them. CDR1 and CDR2 from the germline V gene are SGHVS and FNYEAQ. The CDR3 sequence is 18 residues long. CDR3 DNA sequence: TGTGCCAGCAGCTCATCGACAGGAGTCTCCTCTGGGGCCAACGTCCTGACTTTC. It specifies CASSSSTGVSSGANVLTF.

The chain has TRBV10-3 and TRBJ2-7; 10 bases fit TRBD1. In germline, CDR1 is ENHRY, CDR2 SYGVKD. The V and J ends lost 11 bases and 5 bases, in that order; junction bases with no gene match: 12. The CDR3 has 14 amino acids. The CDR3, as DNA: TGTGCCTTGCGATCCGGGACAGGGGATCACGAGCAGTACTTC. Translated, it gives CALRSGTGDHEQYF.

This chain links TRBV27 with TRBJ2-7; 7 bases map to TRBD2. V trimming: 5 bases; J trimming: 7 bases; junction bases outside the gene matches: 8. The CDR3 sequence is 13 residues long. Germline V gene sequence: CDR1 MNHEY, CDR2 SMNVEV (reference sequence). CDR3 DNA: TGTGCCAGCAGTGTACACTCGGGGGGAGAGCAGTACTTC. Encoded protein: CASSVHSGGEQYF.

The chain has TRBV29-1 and TRBJ1-5; no clear D gene. Germline V gives CDR1 SQVTM, CDR2 ANQGSEA. The V and J ends lost 7 bases and 4 bases respectively, with 11 bases between them. The CDR3 covers 12 residues. CDR3 protein: CSAQTANQPQHF. CDR3 DNA: TGCAGCGCTCAGACTGCAAATCAGCCCCAGCATTTT. The full variable domain, rest sourced from reference TRBV29-1 and TRBJ1-5, is SAVISQKPSRDICQRGTSLTIQCQVDSQVTMMFWYRQQPGQSLTLIATANQGSEATYESGFVIDKFPISRPNLTFSTLTVSNMSPEDSSIYLCSAQTANQPQHFGDGTRLSIL.

This clonotype has just a few counts. This chain joins TRBV25-1 and TRBJ2-7, with 10 bases identical to TRBD2. V lost 0 bases and J lost 3; bases outside the gene matches: 8. The V gene's germline CDR1 is MGHDK and CDR2 SYGVNS. The CDR3 sequence is 17 residues long. CDR3 DNA: TGTGCCAGCAGTGAATATCGGGCTAGCGGGAGTCGCTACGAGCAGTACTTC. Its protein product is CASSEYRASGSRYEQYF.

Comments on this clonotype: A clone one base away is much larger, so this may be a read error. The chain has TRBV11-2 and TRBJ2-1; 7 bases match TRBD2. The V segment lost 6 bases and the J segment 13 bases; nucleotides outside the gene matches: 9. This CDR3 region has 12 residues. CDR1 and CDR2 (germline): SGHAT, FQNNGV. CDR3 in amino acids: CASRMGGETQFF. For the CDR3, the DNA is TGTGCCAGCAGGATGGGAGGGGAGACCCAGTTCTTC.

This chain links TRBV29-1 with TRBJ2-7; 7 nucleotides align to TRBD1. The CDR3 is 15 residues long. Losses at the gene ends were 4 bases for V and 1 base for J; bases not matched to a gene: 10. Looked up from germline, CDR1 is SQVTM and CDR2 is ANQGSEA. The CDR3 spells CSVVWAQGPSYEQYF. CDR3 DNA sequence: TGCAGCGTTGTCTGGGCACAGGGGCCGTCCTACGAGCAGTACTTC.

This clonotype has more than one count but fewer than ten. The chain recombines TRBV5-1 with TRBJ2-7; 8 positions match TRBD1. Germline assignment: CDR1 SGHRS and CDR2 YFSETQ. The CDR3 contains 15 residues. V lost 4 bases to trimming and J lost 2 bases; unmatched junction nucleotides: 8. CDR3 protein: CASSPGQGGTYEQYF. CDR3 DNA: TGCGCCAGCAGCCCAGGACAGGGTGGAACCTACGAGCAGTACTTC.